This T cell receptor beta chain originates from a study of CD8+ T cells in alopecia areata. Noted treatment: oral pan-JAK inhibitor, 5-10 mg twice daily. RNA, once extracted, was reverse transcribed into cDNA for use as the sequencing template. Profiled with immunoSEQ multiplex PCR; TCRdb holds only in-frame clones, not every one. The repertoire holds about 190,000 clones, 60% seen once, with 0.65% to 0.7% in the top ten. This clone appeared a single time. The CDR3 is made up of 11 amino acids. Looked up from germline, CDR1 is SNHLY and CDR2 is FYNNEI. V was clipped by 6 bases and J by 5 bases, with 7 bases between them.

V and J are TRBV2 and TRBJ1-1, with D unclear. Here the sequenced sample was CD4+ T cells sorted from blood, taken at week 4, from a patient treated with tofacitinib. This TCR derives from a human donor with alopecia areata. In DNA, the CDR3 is TGTGCCAGCAGGTATAATACTGAAGCTTTCTTT. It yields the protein CASRYNTEAFF.